The T cell receptor beta chain described here comes from a study of cytomegalovirus exposure and HLA in healthy donors. Study-level findings and limits: As a later analysis revealed, the rate of TCR association differed by HLA locus, with DRB1 most and HLA-C fewest. The availability of immune exposure information extended only to CMV serostatus.

A note on this clone: Its target is unknown.

The PCR was carried out with 60 Vbeta primers and 13 Jbeta primers. TCRdb's copy holds only in-frame clones and misses some; the assay was immunoSEQ multiplex PCR. Altogether about 95,000 clones are present, about 80% being singletons, with the ten largest covering around 9.9%. Germline V gene sequence: CDR1 SGHDT, CDR2 YYEEEE. This CDR3 spans 14 amino acids. J gave up 6 bases and V 4 bases, and 10 bases lay outside the gene matches. The material sequenced was PBMCs. The TCR sequence derives from a man aged 18 to 35 in good health and CMV-seropositive. V usage is TRBV5-6 and J usage is TRBJ2-7; 7 nucleotides line up with TRBD1. The CDR3 protein is CASSLTGLEIEQYF. CDR3 coding DNA: TGTGCCAGCAGCCTGACAGGGCTCGAGATCGAGCAGTACTTC.